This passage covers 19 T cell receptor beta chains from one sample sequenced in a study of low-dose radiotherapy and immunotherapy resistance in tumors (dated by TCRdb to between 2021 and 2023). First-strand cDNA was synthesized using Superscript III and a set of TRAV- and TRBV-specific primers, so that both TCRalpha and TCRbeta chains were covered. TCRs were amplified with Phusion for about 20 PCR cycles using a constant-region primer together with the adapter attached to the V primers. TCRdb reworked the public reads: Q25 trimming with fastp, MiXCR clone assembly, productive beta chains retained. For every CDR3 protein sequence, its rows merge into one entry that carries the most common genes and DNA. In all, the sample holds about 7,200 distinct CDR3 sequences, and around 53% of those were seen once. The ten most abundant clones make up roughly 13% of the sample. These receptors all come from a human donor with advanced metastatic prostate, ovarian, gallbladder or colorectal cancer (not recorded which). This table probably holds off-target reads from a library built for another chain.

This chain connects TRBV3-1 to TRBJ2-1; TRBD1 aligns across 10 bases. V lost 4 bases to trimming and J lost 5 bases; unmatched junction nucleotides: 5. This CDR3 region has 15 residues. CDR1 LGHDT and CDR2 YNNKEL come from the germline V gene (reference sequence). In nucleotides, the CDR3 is TGTGCCAGCAGCCCCCGGGACAGGGGACACAATGAGCAGTTCTTC. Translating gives CASSPRDRGHNEQFF.

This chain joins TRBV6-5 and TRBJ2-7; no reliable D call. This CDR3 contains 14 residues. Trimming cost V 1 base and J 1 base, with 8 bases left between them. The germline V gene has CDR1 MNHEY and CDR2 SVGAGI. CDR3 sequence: CASSYLDGSYEQYF. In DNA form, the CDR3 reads TGTGCCAGCAGTTACTTGGACGGTTCCTACGAGCAGTACTTC.

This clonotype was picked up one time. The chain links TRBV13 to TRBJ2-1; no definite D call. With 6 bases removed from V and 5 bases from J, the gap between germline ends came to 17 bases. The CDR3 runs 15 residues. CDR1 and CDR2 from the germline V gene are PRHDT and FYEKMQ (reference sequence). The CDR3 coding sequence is TGTGCCAGCAGTATGATAGACACGATAAACAATGAGCAGTTCTTC. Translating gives CASSMIDTINNEQFF.

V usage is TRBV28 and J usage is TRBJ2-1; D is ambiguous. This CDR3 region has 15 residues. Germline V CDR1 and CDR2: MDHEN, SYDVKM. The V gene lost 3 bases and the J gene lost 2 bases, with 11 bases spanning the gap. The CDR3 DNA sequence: TGTGCCAGCAGTTTCTTTGGACGAGCCTACAATGAGCAGTTCTTC. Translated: CASSFFGRAYNEQFF.

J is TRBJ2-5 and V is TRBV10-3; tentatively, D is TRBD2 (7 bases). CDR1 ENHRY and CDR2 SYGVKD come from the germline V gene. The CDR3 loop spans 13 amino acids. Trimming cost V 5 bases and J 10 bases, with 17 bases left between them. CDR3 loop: CAISPSEGEGQYF. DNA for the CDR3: TGTGCCATCAGTCCTAGTGAGGGGGAGGGCCAGTACTTC.

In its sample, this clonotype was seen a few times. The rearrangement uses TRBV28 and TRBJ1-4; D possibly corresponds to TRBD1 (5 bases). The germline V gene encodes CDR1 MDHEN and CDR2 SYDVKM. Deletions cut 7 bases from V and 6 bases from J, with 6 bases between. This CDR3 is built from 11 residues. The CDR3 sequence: CASKGDEKLFF. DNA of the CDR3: TGTGCCAGCAAAGGGGATGAAAAACTGTTTTTT.

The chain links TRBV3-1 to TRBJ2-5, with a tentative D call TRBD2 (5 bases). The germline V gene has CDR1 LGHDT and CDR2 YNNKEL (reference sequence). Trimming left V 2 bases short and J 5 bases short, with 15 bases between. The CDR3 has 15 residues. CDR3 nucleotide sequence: TGTGCCAGCAGCCAATCCCCGGCCTCGGGGGAGACCCAGTACTTC. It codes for CASSQSPASGETQYF.

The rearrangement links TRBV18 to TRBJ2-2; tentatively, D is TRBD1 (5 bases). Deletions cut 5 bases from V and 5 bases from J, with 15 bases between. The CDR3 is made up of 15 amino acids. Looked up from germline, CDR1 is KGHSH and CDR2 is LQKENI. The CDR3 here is CASSVGRQRTGELFF. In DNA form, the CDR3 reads TGTGCCAGCTCAGTGGGTCGACAGAGGACCGGGGAGCTGTTTTTT.

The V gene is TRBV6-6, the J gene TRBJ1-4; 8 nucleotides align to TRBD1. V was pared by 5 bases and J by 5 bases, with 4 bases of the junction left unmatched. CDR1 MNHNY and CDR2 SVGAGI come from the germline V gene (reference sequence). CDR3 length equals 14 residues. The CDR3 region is CASSPYRGNEKLFF. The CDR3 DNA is TGTGCCAGCAGTCCATACAGGGGGAATGAAAAACTGTTTTTT.

The CDR3: CASSPPGTQETQYF. The CDR3 DNA follows: TGTGCCAGCAGTCCTCCGGGAACACAAGAGACCCAGTACTTC. The chain couples TRBV28 to TRBJ2-5, with a possible D match to TRBD2 (5 bases). The CDR3 loop spans 14 amino acids. The germline V gene has CDR1 MDHEN and CDR2 SYDVKM. Between the trimmed V and J ends, which lost 5 bases and 2 bases, there was a span of 12 bases.

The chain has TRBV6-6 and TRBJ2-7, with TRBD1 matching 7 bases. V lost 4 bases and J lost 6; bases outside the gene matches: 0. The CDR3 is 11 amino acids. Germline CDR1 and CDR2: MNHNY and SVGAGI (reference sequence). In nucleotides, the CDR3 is TGTGCCAGCAGTTGGACAGGCGAGCAGTACTTC. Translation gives CASSWTGEQYF.

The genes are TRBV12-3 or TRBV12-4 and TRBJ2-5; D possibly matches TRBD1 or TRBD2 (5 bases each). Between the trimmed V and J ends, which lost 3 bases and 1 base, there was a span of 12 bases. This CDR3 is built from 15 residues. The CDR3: CASSFRGTSQETQYF. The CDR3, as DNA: TGTGCCAGCAGTTTTCGAGGGACCTCCCAAGAGACCCAGTACTTC.

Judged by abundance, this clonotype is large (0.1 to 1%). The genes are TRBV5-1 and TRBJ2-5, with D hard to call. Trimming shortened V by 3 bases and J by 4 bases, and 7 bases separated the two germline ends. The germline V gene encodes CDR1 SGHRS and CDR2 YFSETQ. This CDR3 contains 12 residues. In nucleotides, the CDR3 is TGCGCCAGCAGCTATACGGGAGAGACCCAGTACTTC. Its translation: CASSYTGETQYF. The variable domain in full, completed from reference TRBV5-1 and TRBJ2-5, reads KAGVTQTPRYLIKTRGQQVTLSCSPISGHRSVSWYQQTPGQGLQFLFEYFSETQRNKGNFPGRFSGRQFSNSRSEMNVSTLELGDSALYLCASSYTGETQYFGPGTRLLVL.

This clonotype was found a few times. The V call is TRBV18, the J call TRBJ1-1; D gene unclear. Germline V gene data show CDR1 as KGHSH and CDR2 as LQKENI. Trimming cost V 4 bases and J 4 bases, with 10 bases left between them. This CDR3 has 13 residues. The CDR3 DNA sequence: TGTGCCAGCTCACGGGGAGTAGGCACTGAAGCTTTCTTT. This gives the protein CASSRGVGTEAFF.

As DNA, the CDR3 is TGTGCCAGCAGTTTGAGGGGGACAGACTACGAGCAGTACTTC. This sequence encodes CASSLRGTDYEQYF. The chain joins TRBV28 to TRBJ2-7; the match to TRBD1 covers 7 bases. This CDR3 has 14 amino acids. J gave up 3 bases and V 3 bases, and 5 bases lay outside the gene matches. CDR1 and CDR2 (germline): MDHEN, SYDVKM. Supplemented by reference TRBV28 and TRBJ2-7, the full variable domain reads DVKVTQSSRYLVKRTGEKVFLECVQDMDHENMFWYRQDPGLGLRLIYFSYDVKMKEKGDIPEGYSVSREKKERFSLILESASTNQTSMYLCASSLRGTDYEQYFGPGTRLTVT.

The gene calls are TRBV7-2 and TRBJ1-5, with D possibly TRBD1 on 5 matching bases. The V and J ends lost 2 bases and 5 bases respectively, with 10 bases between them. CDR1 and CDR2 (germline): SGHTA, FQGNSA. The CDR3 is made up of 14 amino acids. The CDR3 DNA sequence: TGTGCCAGCAGCTTACAGGGCAGGTATCAGCCCCAGCATTTT. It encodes CASSLQGRYQPQHF.

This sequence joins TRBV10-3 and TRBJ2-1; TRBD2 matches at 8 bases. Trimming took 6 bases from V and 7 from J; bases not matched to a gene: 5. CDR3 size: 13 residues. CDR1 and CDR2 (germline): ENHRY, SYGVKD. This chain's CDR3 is CAISPGLDNEQFF. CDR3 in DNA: TGTGCCATCAGCCCGGGACTAGATAATGAGCAGTTCTTC.

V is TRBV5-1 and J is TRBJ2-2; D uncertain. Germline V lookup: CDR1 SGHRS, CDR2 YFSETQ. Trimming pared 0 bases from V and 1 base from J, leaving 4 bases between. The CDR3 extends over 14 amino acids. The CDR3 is CASSLARNTGELFF. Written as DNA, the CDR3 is TGCGCCAGCAGCTTGGCGCGGAACACCGGGGAGCTGTTTTTT.

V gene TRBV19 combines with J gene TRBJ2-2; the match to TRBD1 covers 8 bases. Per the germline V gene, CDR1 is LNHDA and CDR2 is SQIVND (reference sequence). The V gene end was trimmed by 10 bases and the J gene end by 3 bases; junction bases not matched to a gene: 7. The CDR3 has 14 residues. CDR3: CATLRGQDTGELFF. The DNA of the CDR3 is TGTGCCACTCTCAGGGGGCAGGACACCGGGGAGCTGTTTTTT.